These 19 T cell receptor beta chains came from one sample sequenced in a study of blood T cell repertoires in COVID-19. Only in-frame clones appear in the TCRdb table, and some are missing; sequencing was by immunoSEQ multiplex PCR. The data show 200,000 to 300,000 clones, 85% seen once. The sample comprised PBMCs or T cells enriched from blood (not recorded which). The receptors here all came from a woman between 45 and 65 years old with acute COVID-19.

The rearrangement links TRBV30 to TRBJ1-4; D is unresolved. With 0 bases removed from V and 3 bases from J, the gap between germline ends came to 11 bases. Per germline, CDR1 GTSNPN and CDR2 SVGIG (reference sequence). CDR3 size: 15 residues. The CDR3 protein is CAWSVRELSNEKLFF. The CDR3 nucleotides are TGTGCCTGGAGTGTAAGGGAGCTCTCTAATGAAAAACTGTTTTTT.

Only a few counts were recorded for this clone. V and J are TRBV3-1 (or the pseudogene TRBV3-2) and TRBJ2-7, with 7 bases identical to TRBD1. In germline, CDR1 is LGHDT, CDR2 YNNKEL (reference sequence). The CDR3 is 16 residues long. V lost 5 bases to trimming and J lost 3 bases; unmatched junction nucleotides: 13. The CDR3 sequence: CASSSQQGTEIYEQYF. CDR3 nucleotides: TGTGCCAGCAGCTCCCAACAGGGGACAGAAATCTACGAGCAGTACTTC.

CDR3 nucleotides: TGTGCCAGCAGCATACAGGGGCAGAACACTGAAGCTTTCTTT. As protein: CASSIQGQNTEAFF. V is TRBV5-4 and J is TRBJ1-1; TRBD1 agrees at 7 bases. Per germline, CDR1 SGHNT and CDR2 YYREEE (reference sequence). V gave up 4 bases and J gave up 1 base; unmatched junction bases: 4. The CDR3 covers 14 residues.

V usage is TRBV28 and J usage is TRBJ1-2; 7 bases align to TRBD1. J lost 8 bases, V lost 4 bases, and 10 bases had no gene match. The CDR3 length is 14 residues. CDR1 and CDR2 (germline): MDHEN, SYDVKM. This CDR3 is CASSSSDRVGGYTF. The CDR3 coding sequence is TGTGCCAGCAGTTCTTCCGACAGGGTAGGCGGCTACACCTTC.

This sequence joins TRBV5-1 and TRBJ2-1, with 8 bases lining up with TRBD1. Germline loops: CDR1 SGHRS, CDR2 YFSETQ. The junction had 7 bases not matched to a gene; V was cut back by 2 bases and J by 6 bases. The CDR3 runs 15 residues. As DNA, the CDR3 is TGCGCCAGCAGCTTCAACGGACAGGGACTCAATGAGCAGTTCTTC. Translating gives CASSFNGQGLNEQFF.

The V call is TRBV6-2 or TRBV6-3, the J call TRBJ1-3, with TRBD1 matching 10 bases. This CDR3 comprises 15 residues. CDR1 and CDR2 from the germline V gene are MNHEY and SVGEGT. V shed 6 bases and J 2 bases; nucleotides not matched to a gene: 4. The CDR3 protein is CASSWTGGAGNTIYF. The CDR3 nucleotides read TGTGCCAGCAGCTGGACAGGGGGAGCTGGAAACACCATATATTTT.

This clone turned up a few times. V usage is TRBV3-1 (or the pseudogene TRBV3-2) and J usage is TRBJ2-5; D may be TRBD1 (6 bases). Germline V gives CDR1 LGHDT, CDR2 YNNKEL (reference sequence). Trimming removed 1 base at V and 5 bases at J, with 11 bases between. This CDR3 has 14 residues. The DNA for the CDR3 is TGTGCCAGCAGCCAAGTACTGAGGGGGGAGACCCAGTACTTC. Amino acids: CASSQVLRGETQYF.

V usage is TRBV9 and J usage is TRBJ2-3, with no clear D. Per the germline V gene, CDR1 is SGDLS and CDR2 is YYNGEE. This CDR3 is built from 15 residues. V lost 0 bases to trimming and J lost 5 bases, with 13 bases between them. CDR3 sequence (DNA): TGTGCCAGCAGCGTAGCTCGTACACCGGGAGATACGCAGTATTTT. This codes for CASSVARTPGDTQYF.

This chain uses TRBV28 with TRBJ2-7; no firm D call. Germline CDR1 reads MDHEN; CDR2 reads SYDVKM. The CDR3 runs to 11 residues. V dropped 6 bases and J dropped 2 bases, with 5 bases sitting between them. CDR3 amino acids: CASSPAYEQYF. The CDR3 bases are TGTGCCAGCAGCCCGGCCTACGAGCAGTACTTC.

The chain uses TRBV6-4 and TRBJ2-1; 8 positions match TRBD1. The trim removed 5 bases at V and 8 bases at J, leaving 5 bases unmatched. The CDR3 loop spans 13 amino acids. Germline CDR1 is MRHNA and CDR2 is SNTAGT. This CDR3 is CASSRQGWDEQFF. As DNA, the CDR3 is TGTGCCAGCAGTCGACAGGGGTGGGATGAGCAGTTCTTC.

The rearrangement uses TRBV5-1 and TRBJ2-1; TRBD1 might be the D (5 bases). CDR3 length: 14 amino acids. The ends were cut back, 4 bases at V and 8 bases at J, with 16 bases in the middle. The germline V gene encodes CDR1 SGHRS and CDR2 YFSETQ. The CDR3 sequence is CASSIGSQVDEQFF. The CDR3 bases are TGCGCCAGCAGCATAGGCTCACAGGTGGATGAGCAGTTCTTC.

The chain joins TRBV30 to TRBJ2-5, with a tentative D call TRBD1 (6 bases). The CDR3 runs to 14 residues. Trimming shortened V by 2 bases and J by 6 bases, and 16 bases separated the two germline ends. The germline gives CDR1 GTSNPN, CDR2 SVGIG (reference sequence). In DNA, the CDR3 is TGTGCCTGGAGTCTACCAGGGGCCGGAAAGACCCAGTACTTC. It is translated as CAWSLPGAGKTQYF.

The chain is built from TRBV9 and TRBJ2-4, with 9 bases aligning to TRBD1. CDR3 length equals 16 residues. V dropped 5 bases and J dropped 5; count of bases not matched to a gene: 11. CDR1 and CDR2 from the germline V gene are SGDLS and YYNGEE. The CDR3 reads CASSAGTGYSENIQYF. CDR3 nucleotides: TGTGCCAGCAGTGCCGGGACAGGGTATTCGGAAAACATTCAGTACTTC.

The CDR3 is CASSANQGEKLFF. CDR3 bases: TGTGCCAGCAGCGCCAACCAGGGGGAAAAACTGTTTTTT. This chain connects TRBV12-3 or TRBV12-4 to TRBJ1-4, with D possibly matching TRBD1 (6 bases). The CDR3 has 13 amino acids. V was trimmed by 6 bases and J by 8 bases, leaving 13 bases between them.

Written as DNA, the CDR3 is TGTGCCAGCAGTATGACTAGCGGGGGGTATGCCTACGAAGAGCAGTACTTC. Its protein is CASSMTSGGYAYEEQYF. The chain joins TRBV2 to TRBJ2-7; TRBD2 agrees at 13 bases. CDR3 length equals 17 residues. Germline CDR1 and CDR2: SNHLY and FYNNEI. The junction had 14 bases not matched to a gene; V was cut back by 5 bases and J by 7 bases.

The V gene is TRBV4-3, the J gene TRBJ1-4, with D tentatively TRBD1 (6 bases). Germline-derived CDR1 and CDR2 are LGHNA and YSLEER. This CDR3 is 15 amino acids long. Between the trimmed V and J ends, which lost 3 bases and 2 bases, there was a span of 10 bases. CDR3 DNA: TGCGCCAGCAGCCAGGAAACAGGGACTAATGAAAAACTGTTTTTT. Encoded protein: CASSQETGTNEKLFF.

The V gene is TRBV9, the J gene TRBJ1-3; 8 bases align to TRBD1. The ends lost 3 bases at V and 9 bases at J; junction bases unmatched: 2. CDR1 is SGDLS, CDR2 YYNGEE, per germline. This CDR3 has 12 amino acids. DNA of the CDR3: TGTGCCAGCAGCGCAACAGGGGGCACCATATATTTT. It yields the protein CASSATGGTIYF.

V and J are TRBV6-2 or TRBV6-3 and TRBJ1-1; D gene uncertain. Germline assignment: CDR1 MNHEY and CDR2 SVGEGT. The germline V and J ends were trimmed by 6 bases and 6 bases, with 20 bases remaining between them. The CDR3 contains 15 residues. CDR3 protein: CASSQLSGDRAEAFF. The CDR3 DNA reads TGTGCCAGCAGCCAACTTAGCGGGGATCGGGCTGAAGCTTTCTTT.

This sequence joins TRBV27 and TRBJ1-2; D might be TRBD1 (5 bases). The CDR3 spans 12 residues. CDR1 is MNHEY, CDR2 SMNVEV, per germline (reference sequence). V was shortened by 5 bases and J by 4 bases, with 8 bases between the two germline ends. CDR3 in amino acids: CASSPQGYGYTF. The CDR3 DNA follows: TGTGCCAGCAGTCCCCAGGGCTATGGCTACACCTTC.